These T cell receptor beta chains were read from a single sample in a study of beta chain features in type 1 diabetes. Profiling relied on immunoSEQ multiplex PCR, and the TCRdb table lists in-frame clones only, not all of them. The sample records around 250,000 clones, roughly 22% being singletons. The sample consisted of naive CD4+ T cells from blood. The receptors here all came from a woman aged 40-49 years with type 1 diabetes. The CDR3 runs from the conserved cysteine through the conserved F or W. The D gene is left open where the match is weak. Clone size is shown for a subset of rows, as once, few, many or a class of expanded clone.

d_call,v_call,clone_size,j_call,cdr3_nt,cdr3_aa
TRBD2,TRBV2,NA,TRBJ2-3,TGTGCCAGCAGTGTGACTAGCGGTACAGATACGCAGTATTTT,CASSVTSGTDTQYF
TRBD1,TRBV5-4,NA,TRBJ1-1,TGTGCCAGCAGCTCGACAGGGGGCGGAATGAACACTGAAGCTTTCTTT,CASSSTGGGMNTEAFF
NA,TRBV28,NA,TRBJ2-4,TGTGCCAGCAGTCCACTAGTAGTAACCAAAAACATTCAGTACTTC,CASSPLVVTKNIQYF
NA,TRBV19,NA,TRBJ2-7,TGTGCCAGTAGTTTGACTAGATCCGAGCAGTACTTC,CASSLTRSEQYF
NA,TRBV29-1,NA,TRBJ2-5,TGCAGCGTTGCAGGGCAGGATCAAGAGACCCAGTACTTC,CSVAGQDQETQYF
TRBD1,TRBV4-1,NA,TRBJ2-5,TGCGCCAGCAGCGCGACAGGGCAAGAGACCCAGTACTTC,CASSATGQETQYF
NA,TRBV4-3,NA,TRBJ1-5,TGCGCCAGCAGCCAAGATTTAGGGGGCAATCAGCCCCAGCATTTT,CASSQDLGGNQPQHF
NA,TRBV11-2,NA,TRBJ1-2,TGTGCCAGCAGTGTTGGGGAGAAGACCTATGGCTACACCTTC,CASSVGEKTYGYTF
NA,TRBV9,once,TRBJ1-2,TGTGCCAGCAGCGCTGAGAACTATGGCTACACCTTC,CASSAENYGYTF
NA,TRBV4-2,few,TRBJ1-1,TGTGCCAGCAGCTCCTCCGGGTGGGGCTTGAACACTGAAGCTTTCTTT,CASSSSGWGLNTEAFF
TRBD2,TRBV27,few,TRBJ2-5,TGTGCCAGCAGTCACTCAACCAGGGAGGGAGAGACCCAGTACTTC,CASSHSTREGETQYF
TRBD1,TRBV7-2,few,TRBJ2-1,TGTGCCAGCAGCTCAGCCGGGACAGTCCTCAATGAGCAGTTCTTC,CASSSAGTVLNEQFF
NA,TRBV5-4,few,TRBJ1-6,TGTGCCAGCAGTTCGGACACCATCGGATATTCACCCCTCCACTTT,CASSSDTIGYSPLHF
NA,TRBV20-1,few,TRBJ1-4,TGCAGTGCTAGGGGCGATGAAAAACTGTTTTTT,CSARGDEKLFF
NA,TRBV5-4,NA,TRBJ2-5,TGTGCCAGCAGCCCCGACGCGGTGCGAGGAGAGACCCAGTACTTC,CASSPDAVRGETQYF
NA,TRBV7-3,few,TRBJ2-5,TGTGCCAGCAGCTTGGCCCTAGGCCCGTGGGAGACCCAGTACTTC,CASSLALGPWETQYF
TRBD1,TRBV5-1,few,TRBJ2-3,TGCGCCAGCAGCTTCGGACAGGAAGAAAGCACAGATACGCAGTATTTT,CASSFGQEESTDTQYF
TRBD2,TRBV9,NA,TRBJ2-7,TGTGCCAGCAGCGTAGGCATAGCGGGAGCCCCCTACGAGCAGTACTTC,CASSVGIAGAPYEQYF
NA,TRBV4-2,NA,TRBJ2-2,TGTGCCAGCAGCCAAGATGGGGCAGCGAACACCGGGGAGCTGTTTTTT,CASSQDGAANTGELFF
NA,TRBV11-1,NA,TRBJ2-3,TGTGCCAGCAGCTTCAGGACTAGCACAGATACGCAGTATTTT,CASSFRTSTDTQYF
TRBD2,TRBV29-1,NA,TRBJ2-1,TGCAGCGTTGTGCGAGCGGGAGCCTACAATGAGCAGTTCTTC,CSVVRAGAYNEQFF
TRBD1,TRBV4-3,few,TRBJ2-5,TGCGCCAGCAGCCAAATTCTCGGAGGGACAGGGGGGGAGACCCAGTACTTC,CASSQILGGTGGETQYF
NA,TRBV18,NA,TRBJ2-7,TGTGCCAGCTCTCCGAATCTGGACAGCTACTACGAGCAGTACTTC,CASSPNLDSYYEQYF
NA,TRBV5-1,NA,TRBJ2-7,TGCGCCAGCACCCCGGCCACCGGGGGAGTGGGGGAGCAGTACTTC,CASTPATGGVGEQYF
NA,TRBV18,NA,TRBJ2-5,TGTGCCAGCTCACTGCACAGGGAAGAGACCCAGTACTTC,CASSLHREETQYF
TRBD1,TRBV15,NA,TRBJ1-5,TGTGCCACCGCCGGACAGGGGACTCAGCCCCAGCATTTT,CATAGQGTQPQHF
NA,TRBV14,few,TRBJ2-7,TGTGCCAGCAGCCCAGACTTCTACGAGCAGTACTTC,CASSPDFYEQYF
TRBD2,TRBV29-1,NA,TRBJ2-2,TGCAGCGCCAGACTAGCCCGGGGGGAGCTGTTTTTT,CSARLARGELFF
NA,TRBV10-3,NA,TRBJ2-5,TGTGCCATCAGTGAGTCCCAGCAAGAGACCCAGTACTTC,CAISESQQETQYF
NA,TRBV6-6,NA,TRBJ1-5,TGTGCCAGCAGTCCCAGCGATAGCAATCAGCCCCAGCATTTT,CASSPSDSNQPQHF
NA,TRBV14,few,TRBJ2-2,TGTGCCAGCAGCTACACCCTTTCCGGGGAGCTGTTTTTT,CASSYTLSGELFF
TRBD2,TRBV9,NA,TRBJ2-1,TGTGCCAGCAGCGTAGGACTAGCGGGACCCAATGAGCAGTTCTTC,CASSVGLAGPNEQFF
TRBD2,TRBV27,NA,TRBJ2-1,TGTGCCAGCAGTTTCGTGGTAGCGGGAGGAAATGAGCAGTTCTTC,CASSFVVAGGNEQFF
NA,TRBV4-3,NA,TRBJ1-1,TGCGCCAGCAGCCAAGATCGGGGCACTGAAGCTTTCTTT,CASSQDRGTEAFF
TRBD1,TRBV15,few,TRBJ1-4,TGTGCCACCAGCAGAGATGGGACAGGGGGAAAACTGTTTTTT,CATSRDGTGGKLFF
NA,TRBV29-1,NA,TRBJ2-1,TGCAGCCTCCGGACAGCCCCCTACAATGAGCAGTTCTTC,CSLRTAPYNEQFF
NA,TRBV15,few,TRBJ2-1,TGTGCCACCAGCAATGGACTTTCTGAGCAGTTCTTC,CATSNGLSEQFF
NA,TRBV18,few,TRBJ2-7,TGTGCCAGCTCACCAATCACAGGGAGCTCCTACGAGCAGTACTTC,CASSPITGSSYEQYF
NA,TRBV25-1,few,TRBJ1-2,TGTGCCAGCAGTACCCACACGGGCCGGGGTGCTAACTATGGCTACACCTTC,CASSTHTGRGANYGYTF
NA,TRBV2,few,TRBJ2-3,TGTGCCAGCGCCCCGGGAATTACGATCGATACGCAGTATTTT,CASAPGITIDTQYF
TRBD1,TRBV30,few,TRBJ2-2,TGTGCCTGGACTCGGGACAGGGGTAGGACCGGGGAGCTGTTTTTT,CAWTRDRGRTGELFF
TRBD2,TRBV6-6,few,TRBJ2-7,TGTGCCAGCAGGCCTAGCGGGACCTTCTACGAGCAGTACTTC,CASRPSGTFYEQYF
NA,TRBV5-1,NA,TRBJ1-1,TGCGCCAGCAGCCCTAGCGGGGAACGAGCTTTCTTT,CASSPSGERAFF
TRBD1,TRBV28,NA,TRBJ1-2,TGTGCCAGCAGCCGCGACAGGGGCGAGGGCTACACCTTC,CASSRDRGEGYTF
NA,TRBV5-1,NA,TRBJ2-1,TGCGCCAGCAGCTTGGCTGGGGGCGCCGGGAATGAGCAGTTCTTC,CASSLAGGAGNEQFF
TRBD2,TRBV29-1,NA,TRBJ2-1,TGCAGCGTCAAGAGCGGGAAGTTCTCCTACAATGAGCAGTTCTTC,CSVKSGKFSYNEQFF
NA,TRBV13,NA,TRBJ1-2,TGTGCCAGCAGCTTTGGAGGAGGCTATGGCTACACCTTC,CASSFGGGYGYTF
NA,TRBV7-9,NA,TRBJ1-1,TGTGCCAGCAACCTACAGGGAAGGTCTGAAGCTTTCTTT,CASNLQGRSEAFF
NA,TRBV7-3,NA,TRBJ2-2,TGTGCCAGCGCGGCATCATCGAACACCGGGGAGCTGTTTTTT,CASAASSNTGELFF
NA,TRBV19,few,TRBJ1-1,TGTGCCAGTGAGGCCCAGGGAGGTTACGGCACTGAAGCTTTCTTT,CASEAQGGYGTEAFF
NA,TRBV4-3,NA,TRBJ2-6,TGCGCCAGCAGCCAAACACAGGGTTCGGCCAACGTCCTGACTTTC,CASSQTQGSANVLTF
NA,TRBV9,NA,TRBJ2-1,TGTGCCAGCAGCGTTGACGAACAGGGTGAGCAGTTCTTC,CASSVDEQGEQFF
NA,TRBV28,once,TRBJ2-5,TGTGCCAGCAGTTTGGGAGGTCGGGAGACCCAGTACTTC,CASSLGGRETQYF
NA,TRBV9,NA,TRBJ1-2,TGTGCCAGCAGCTCCCATCAAGGGGTTGCTGGCTACACCTTC,CASSSHQGVAGYTF
NA,TRBV7-3,NA,TRBJ2-3,TGTGCCAGCAGCTTAGACAGTCGCGCAGATACGCAGTATTTT,CASSLDSRADTQYF